Listed here are 24 T cell receptor beta chains from one sample, sequenced in a study of blood T cells in healthy people across ages. Then a second PCR, running roughly 7 to 11 cycles, was carried out with a sample-barcoded 5' primer and a J-beta primer mix. Via MiXCR, TCRdb re-called the 5' RACE reads, giving one row per CDR3 protein. The sample yields some 890,000 distinct CDR3 sequences, just under 30% seen once. These same data were also listed under a study on T cells of mothers and their children.

Sequences were obtained from blood. These receptors were obtained from a woman in her thirties or forties in good health.

The chain employs TRBV3-1 and TRBJ2-2; D gene unclear. In germline, CDR1 is LGHDT, CDR2 YNNKEL (reference sequence). V was pared by 4 bases and J by 10 bases, with 10 bases between. The CDR3 runs 12 residues. The CDR3 DNA follows: TGTGCCAGCAGCCCCCGACATGAGGAGCTGTTTTTT. It yields the protein CASSPRHEELFF.

Points on this clonotype: A much larger clone differs from this one at a single base, so this may be a read error. The J gene is TRBJ2-1, the V gene TRBV11-2, with D possibly matching TRBD1 (5 bases). The germline CDR1 and CDR2 sequences are SGHAT and FQNNGV. Trimming cost V 2 bases and J 10 bases, with 24 bases left between them. The CDR3 has 17 amino acids. This CDR3 reads CASSLSSRTPNPYEQFF. CDR3 nucleotide sequence: TGTGCCAGCAGCTTATCCTCGAGGACACCCAACCCCTACGAGCAGTTCTTC.

This chain connects TRBV20-1 to TRBJ1-5; 8 nucleotides agree with TRBD1. This CDR3 has 13 residues. Trimming took 6 bases from V and 7 from J; bases not matched to a gene: 8. Looked up from germline, CDR1 is DFQATT and CDR2 is SNEGSKA (reference sequence). DNA for the CDR3: TGCAGTGCCTGGACAGGGAGAGGGCAGCCCCAGCATTTT. Residues: CSAWTGRGQPQHF.

The chain links TRBV28 to TRBJ1-5, with TRBD1 matching 8 bases. The V gene's germline CDR1 is MDHEN and CDR2 SYDVKM. The CDR3 totals 15 residues. The J segment lost 0 bases and the V segment lost 7 bases, leaving 5 bases of the junction unmatched. CDR3 amino acids: CASTRTGSSNQPQHF. The CDR3 DNA is TGTGCCAGCACCCGGACAGGGTCTAGCAATCAGCCCCAGCATTTT.

This clonotype was seen repeatedly, ten times or more. The chain carries TRBV20-1 and TRBJ1-5; 7 positions match TRBD1. The CDR3 loop spans 14 amino acids. Germline lookup yields CDR1 DFQATT and CDR2 SNEGSKA (reference sequence). J was trimmed by 2 bases and V by 6 bases; bases with no gene match: 7. CDR3 coding DNA: TGCAGTGCGAGACAGGGTTTGGGCAATCAGCCCCAGCATTTT. Its translation is CSARQGLGNQPQHF.

This clonotype was observed a handful of times. The chain recombines TRBV30 with TRBJ1-6; 10 nucleotides line up with TRBD1. V lost 1 base to trimming and J lost 9 bases; unmatched junction nucleotides: 3. The CDR3 totals 14 residues. From germline, CDR1 is GTSNPN and CDR2 SVGIG (reference sequence). In DNA form, the CDR3 reads TGTGCCTGGAGTGAGGGACAGGGGAGTTCACCCCTCCACTTT. Protein: CAWSEGQGSSPLHF.

V and J are TRBV7-2 and TRBJ2-1; D remains ambiguous. CDR3 size: 16 residues. Trimming shortened V by 2 bases and J by 2 bases, and 13 bases separated the two germline ends. The germline CDR1 and CDR2 sequences are SGHTA and FQGNSA. The CDR3 reads CASSLQPPGPYNEQFF. CDR3 nucleotide sequence: TGTGCCAGCAGCTTACAGCCTCCCGGACCCTACAATGAGCAGTTCTTC.

This clonotype showed up just a few times. A much larger clone sits a single nucleotide away, making a read error possible. This CDR3 is CSVEGRVSETRYF. The DNA for the CDR3 is TGCAGCGTTGAAGGCAGGGTTTCAGAGACCCGGTACTTC. V is TRBV29-1 and J is TRBJ2-5, with a weak D call TRBD1 (5 bases). This CDR3 has 13 residues. Per the germline V gene, CDR1 is SQVTM and CDR2 is ANQGSEA.

The V and J genes are TRBV6-2 or TRBV6-3 and TRBJ1-1; weak D call: TRBD1 (5 bases). This CDR3 spans 13 amino acids. The germline V gene encodes CDR1 MNHEY and CDR2 SVGEGT. The V gene lost 11 bases and the J gene lost 5 bases, with 18 bases spanning the gap. The CDR3 reads CAAPMGPKTEAFF. Written as DNA, the CDR3 is TGTGCCGCTCCCATGGGGCCCAAGACTGAAGCTTTCTTT.

The chain combines TRBV7-8 with TRBJ2-3; TRBD2 aligns across 7 bases. The germline V gene encodes CDR1 SGHVS and CDR2 FQNEAQ. The J segment lost 1 base and the V segment lost 5 bases, leaving 18 bases of the junction unmatched. The CDR3 sequence is 19 residues long. The DNA of the CDR3 is TGTGCCAGCAGCGGCGGGAGAGGGTTGAGACTTCCTCGCACAGATACGCAGTATTTT. Translated, it gives CASSGGRGLRLPRTDTQYF. Variable domain in full (rest from reference TRBV7-8 and TRBJ2-3): GAGVSQSPRYKVAKRGQDVALRCDPISGHVSLFWYQQALGQGPEFLTYFQNEAQLDKSGLPSDRFFAERPEGSVSTLKIQRTQQEDSAVYLCASSGGRGLRLPRTDTQYFGPGTRLTVL.

The chain is built from TRBV5-1 and TRBJ2-6; 7 bases fit TRBD1. This CDR3 spans 16 amino acids. Germline V CDR1 and CDR2: SGHRS, YFSETQ. V lost 8 bases, J lost 0 bases, and 8 bases stayed unmatched. The CDR3 sequence: CASMGQIVSGANVLTF. CDR3 sequence (DNA): TGCGCCAGTATGGGACAGATCGTCTCTGGGGCCAACGTCCTGACTTTC. The whole variable domain, filled in from reference TRBV5-1 and TRBJ2-6, reads KAGVTQTPRYLIKTRGQQVTLSCSPISGHRSVSWYQQTPGQGLQFLFEYFSETQRNKGNFPGRFSGRQFSNSRSEMNVSTLELGDSALYLCASMGQIVSGANVLTFGAGSRLTVL.

This sequence joins TRBV5-1 and TRBJ1-6; D gene unclear. The germline V gene encodes CDR1 SGHRS and CDR2 YFSETQ. V was trimmed by 0 bases and J by 5 bases, leaving 9 bases between them. The CDR3 runs to 15 residues. CDR3 sequence reads: CASSLEGGHNSPLHF. CDR3 DNA: TGCGCCAGCAGCTTGGAAGGCGGCCATAATTCACCCCTCCACTTT.

V and J are TRBV11-2 and TRBJ1-5, with D perhaps TRBD1 (5 bases). In germline, CDR1 is SGHAT, CDR2 FQNNGV. This CDR3 comprises 13 residues. Trimming cost V 5 bases and J 7 bases, with 12 bases left between them. Here the CDR3 reads CASSKGTPQPQHF. In DNA form, the CDR3 reads TGTGCCAGCAGCAAGGGGACCCCACAGCCCCAGCATTTT.

This clonotype was counted many times. The rearrangement links TRBV6-6 to TRBJ2-7; D not certain. This CDR3 comprises 13 residues. Germline V gives CDR1 MNHNY, CDR2 SVGAGI (reference sequence). V was pared by 0 bases and J by 6 bases, with 9 bases between. The CDR3 is CASSYSNSLEQYF. For the CDR3, the DNA is TGTGCCAGCAGTTACTCAAACTCCCTCGAGCAGTACTTC.

This clonotype was detected many times. The chain recombines TRBV3-1 with TRBJ2-1, with 7 nucleotides matching TRBD1. V was pared by 5 bases and J by 0 bases, with 7 bases of the junction left unmatched. Germline V gene sequence: CDR1 LGHDT, CDR2 YNNKEL (reference sequence). The CDR3 contains 16 residues. The CDR3 DNA follows: TGTGCCAGCAGCAGAATAGACAGGGTCTCCTACAATGAGCAGTTCTTC. Amino acids: CASSRIDRVSYNEQFF.

This clonotype has ten or more counts. The J gene is TRBJ2-7, the V gene TRBV12-3 or TRBV12-4; D possibly corresponds to TRBD1 (6 bases). V lost 4 bases, J lost 0 bases, and 7 bases lay in between. The CDR3 length is 13 residues. The CDR3 loop reads CASSWDNSYEQYF. The CDR3, as DNA: TGTGCCAGCAGTTGGGACAACTCCTACGAGCAGTACTTC.

The V call is TRBV7-9, the J call TRBJ2-7; D is unclear. V was clipped by 4 bases and J by 2 bases, with 12 bases between them. Looked up from germline, CDR1 is SEHNR and CDR2 is FQNEAQ (reference sequence). This CDR3 has 14 residues. CDR3 DNA: TGTGCCAGCAGCTCCTCGGGCGACACCTACGAGCAGTACTTC. Protein: CASSSSGDTYEQYF. The whole variable domain, remainder taken from reference TRBV7-9 and TRBJ2-7, is DTGVSQNPRHKITKRGQNVTFRCDPISEHNRLYWYRQTLGQGPEFLTYFQNEAQLEKSRLLSDRFSAERPKGSFSTLEIQRTEQGDSAMYLCASSSSGDTYEQYFGPGTRLTVT.

This clonotype appeared a few times. V usage is TRBV4-1 and J usage is TRBJ1-2; TRBD1 agrees at 11 bases. V lost 4 bases, J lost 8 bases, and 6 bases stayed unmatched. Germline-derived CDR1 and CDR2 are MGHRA and YSYEKL. The CDR3 sequence is 14 residues long. The CDR3 region has the DNA TGCGCCAGCAGCCCGCTAGGGACAGGGGGAGGCTACACCTTC. Translation gives CASSPLGTGGGYTF.

This clonotype turned up a few times. The CDR3 DNA reads as TGTGCCAGCAGCCGCCAAGAAAGGGCCTTCTTCGGCTATGGCTACACCTTC. Translation: CASSRQERAFFGYGYTF. V gene TRBV6-1 combines with J gene TRBJ1-2; D unresolved. Germline assignment: CDR1 MNHNS and CDR2 SASEGT. Trimming removed 6 bases from V and 4 bases from J, with 24 bases in between. This CDR3 has 17 amino acids.

About this clonotype itself: A much larger clone is a single base away; this may be a read error. The genes are TRBV28 and TRBJ2-5; D is unclear. V lost 1 base to trimming and J lost 5 bases, with 11 bases between them. The CDR3 totals 14 residues. Germline CDR1 MDHEN, CDR2 SYDVKM. CDR3 loop: CASSLSGSWETQYF. The CDR3 nucleotides read TGTGCCAGCAGTTTATCGGGTAGCTGGGAGACCCAGTACTTC. Drawing the rest from reference TRBV28 and TRBJ2-5, the complete variable domain is DVKVTQSSRYLVKRTGEKVFLECVQDMDHENMFWYRQDPGLGLRLIYFSYDVKMKEKGDIPEGYSVSREKKERFSLILESASTNQTSMYLCASSLSGSWETQYFGPGTRLLVL.

The chain combines TRBV29-1 with TRBJ2-5, with 10 bases aligning to TRBD1. This CDR3 comprises 15 residues. The V gene end was trimmed by 2 bases and the J gene end by 1 base; junction bases not matched to a gene: 4. Germline V lookup: CDR1 SQVTM, CDR2 ANQGSEA. The CDR3 sequence: CSVESGTGVQETQYF. In DNA form, the CDR3 reads TGCAGCGTTGAATCCGGGACAGGGGTCCAAGAGACCCAGTACTTC.

J is TRBJ1-6 and V is TRBV20-1; D remains unclear. The CDR3 totals 15 residues. Germline CDR1 DFQATT, CDR2 SNEGSKA (reference sequence). Trimming removed 3 bases from V and 1 base from J, with 10 bases in between. DNA for the CDR3: TGCAGTGCTAGTACGGTCTCGTCCTATAATTCACCCCTCCACTTT. As protein: CSASTVSSYNSPLHF.

This clonotype has a handful of counts. This chain connects TRBV5-4 to TRBJ2-5; D might be TRBD1 (5 bases). The germline CDR1 and CDR2 sequences are SGHNT and YYREEE (reference sequence). The CDR3 is 14 amino acids. V shed 1 base and J shed 2 bases, with 9 bases lying between them. CDR3 amino acids: CASSLSDKQETQYF. The CDR3 bases are TGTGCCAGCAGCTTGTCGGACAAGCAAGAGACCCAGTACTTC.

The rearrangement links TRBV6-4 to TRBJ2-1, with 12 bases identical to TRBD2. The CDR3 spans 16 residues. Germline V gene sequence: CDR1 MRHNA, CDR2 SNTAGT. Unmatched junction bases numbered 9, after V lost 9 bases and J lost 3 bases. The CDR3: CASSTSSGGDYNEQFF. CDR3 nucleotide sequence: TGTGCCAGTAGTACCTCTAGCGGGGGGGACTACAATGAGCAGTTCTTC.